The clone carrying this T cell receptor (beta chain) was observed many times. The data derive from a study of read filtering for tumor transcriptome and immune sequencing. Study at large: IR-seq gave about 4.05 to 11 million TCR reads per sample; RNA-seq gave 85 to 1273.

V lost 7 bases and J 3 bases, leaving 9 bases between the germline ends. From germline, CDR1 is SNHLY and CDR2 FYNNEI. The length of the CDR3 is 13 residues. From 300 to 400 ng of RNA, a library with molecular barcoded alpha/delta and beta/gamma adaptors was made. TCRdb re-derived calls from the reads in MiXCR, one entry per CDR3 protein. Of 75,000 to 95,000 distinct CDR3 sequences listed, more than 9% were seen once; the top ten hold 15%. V usage is TRBV2 and J usage is TRBJ1-4; the D gene is possibly TRBD1 (5 bases). This receptor was identified in a donor at least 40 years old with multiple myeloma. Sequencing was carried out using a population of CD138-negative cells sorted from bone marrow. CDR3 residues: CASTDSPNEKLFF. The CDR3 DNA follows: TGTGCCAGCACAGACAGTCCTAATGAAAAACTGTTTTTT.